This TCR beta chain was observed in a study of blood T cell repertoires in COVID-19 (dated by TCRdb to about 2020). With respect to the entire study: Samples covering the acute and convalescent phases of COVID-19 were provided by collaborators in the United States, Italy and Spain. Nearly every sample came with metadata listing a de-identified subject ID, COVID-19 status, age in years and sex. HLA class I and class II types, where available, came from metadata supplied by the sample provider rather than from assay-based typing. The material from the prospective study consisted of cDNA or gDNA derived from T cells, B-cell-depleted T cells, or PBMCs. Samples came from the ongoing ImmuneRACE study (first 160 participants) plus 1,254 subjects from 6 global collaborators. The repertoires were released in a freely available public database intended as a resource for research on the immune response to SARS-CoV-2. The dataset comprised deeply sampled blood TCRbeta repertoires from subjects exposed to, actively infected with, or recovered from COVID-19. Summary of the overall study and its limitations: The quantity of clinical and demographic metadata differed by source and by participant and was supplied without curation.

Worth noting for this clone: Its binding antigen is unknown. No base-level quality is on record; no much larger clone is a single base apart.

Trimming takes 5 bases off V and 6 bases off J; junction bases not matched to a gene: 9. The CDR1 and CDR2 encoded by the germline V gene are SGHAT and FQNNGV. The CDR3 numbers 14 residues from cysteine through phenylalanine. Kept here is only the CDR3 DNA, which spans 42 bases and is read in frame from base 1. Participants in the prospective study were enrolled through a virtual design, were aged roughly 18 to 100 years, and lived in 24 United States geographic areas. Cohort assignment in the prospective study relied on participant-reported clinical history from a screening survey and a study questionnaire. In the prospective study, mobile phlebotomists collected whole blood, serum and a nasopharyngeal or oropharyngeal swab from each participant. Additional blood draws and questionnaires over a 2-month period could optionally be provided by prospective study participants. Blood samples from the prospective study were shipped frozen or at room temperature prior to DNA extraction.

The immunoSEQ Assay, a bias-controlled multiplex PCR, was used to amplify TCRbeta CDR3 regions from genomic DNA. Turning to the authors' computational methods: The number of nucleated cells in each sample was estimated from the amplification of reference gene primers within the assay. To quantify the absolute abundance of each unique TCRbeta CDR3 rearrangement, sequence reads were collapsed and filtered. For each sample, productive Simpson clonality was calculated as the square root of Simpson's diversity index over productive rearrangements. Drawn from immuneACCESS, this table holds only the in-frame rearrangements with V and J called that TCRdb kept. Clones are partly lost; checked studies trace under half to an unresolved V gene and leave the rest unexplained. Clone size and the V and J calls come from that table; the DNA yielded D and trimming. The sample contains about 220,000 clones, about 90% of them found a single time. Clones ranked in the top ten supply roughly 14% of the sample.

Sequenced: PBMCs or T cells enriched from blood (not recorded which). This receptor was taken from a woman between 50 and 59 years old with acute COVID-19. This chain joins TRBV11-2 to TRBJ1-1, with 7 bases matching TRBD1. The DNA reads as follows: TGTGCCAGCAGCGTCCGGGACAGAGGTGCTGAAGCTTTCTTT. This codes for CASSVRDRGAEAFF.